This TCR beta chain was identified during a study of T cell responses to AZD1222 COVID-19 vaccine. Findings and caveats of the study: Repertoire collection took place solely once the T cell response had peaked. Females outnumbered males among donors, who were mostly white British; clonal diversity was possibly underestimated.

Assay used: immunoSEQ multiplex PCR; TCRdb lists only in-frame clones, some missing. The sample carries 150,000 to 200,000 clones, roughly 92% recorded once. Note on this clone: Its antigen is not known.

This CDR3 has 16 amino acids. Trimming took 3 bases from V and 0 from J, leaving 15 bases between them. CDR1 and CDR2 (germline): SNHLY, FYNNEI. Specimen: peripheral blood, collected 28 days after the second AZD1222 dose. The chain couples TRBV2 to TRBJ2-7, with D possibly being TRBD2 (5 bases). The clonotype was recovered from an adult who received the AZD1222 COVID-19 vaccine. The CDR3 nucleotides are TGTGCCAGCAGTGACGGGGTTAGCGCGGTCTCCTACGAGCAGTACTTC. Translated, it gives CASSDGVSAVSYEQYF.